A selection of T cell receptor beta chains follows, all from one sample in a study of siplizumab effects on memory and regulatory T cells. Measured with immunoSEQ multiplex PCR; TCRdb has only the in-frame clones, and not every one. The sample records roughly 110,000 clones, around 93% being singletons. The sequenced sample consisted of non-Treg CD4+ T cells sorted from blood. The origin of the receptors is a human donor in good health. CDR3s include the opening cysteine and the closing phenylalanine or tryptophan. The order of the fields is clone size, D gene, V gene, J gene, CDR3 DNA, CDR3 protein. D genes are given only for firm matches. Size is omitted from some rows. Given values are once, few, many or a class for expanded clones.

clone size: -; D gene: -; V gene: TRBV4-1; J gene: TRBJ1-5; CDR3 DNA: TGCGCCAGCAGCCATCCCCCGAGCAATCAGCCCCAGCATTTT; CDR3 protein: CASSHPPSNQPQHF
clone size: -; D gene: TRBD2; V gene: TRBV2; J gene: TRBJ2-3; CDR3 DNA: TGTGCCAGCAGTAAAAGCGGGGGCACAGATACGCAGTATTTT; CDR3 protein: CASSKSGGTDTQYF
clone size: -; D gene: TRBD1; V gene: TRBV5-1; J gene: TRBJ1-6; CDR3 DNA: TGCGCCAGCGGTTATGGGACAGGGGTTAATTCACCCCTCCACTTT; CDR3 protein: CASGYGTGVNSPLHF
clone size: -; D gene: TRBD1; V gene: TRBV18; J gene: TRBJ2-4; CDR3 DNA: TGTGCCAGCTCACCGGACGGGACAGGCAAAAACATTCAGTACTTC; CDR3 protein: CASSPDGTGKNIQYF
clone size: once; D gene: -; V gene: TRBV5-1; J gene: TRBJ2-1; CDR3 DNA: TGCGCCAGCAGCTCAAAAGGACAGCCCGGGCCCCATGAGCAGTTCTTC; CDR3 protein: CASSSKGQPGPHEQFF
clone size: once; D gene: -; V gene: TRBV2; J gene: TRBJ1-5; CDR3 DNA: TGTGCCAGCAGTGACTGGGGGGGTGCGAGCAATCAGCCCCAGCATTTT; CDR3 protein: CASSDWGGASNQPQHF
clone size: -; D gene: -; V gene: TRBV18; J gene: TRBJ1-3; CDR3 DNA: TGTGCCAGCTCACAGGGATCTGGAAACACCATATATTTT; CDR3 protein: CASSQGSGNTIYF
clone size: -; D gene: -; V gene: TRBV10-2; J gene: TRBJ1-5; CDR3 DNA: TGCGCCAGCTTGGAGTCAAATAGCAATCAGCCCCAGCATTTT; CDR3 protein: CASLESNSNQPQHF
clone size: once; D gene: -; V gene: TRBV10-3; J gene: TRBJ2-2; CDR3 DNA: TGTGCCATCACTAGGACAGCGAACTTCGCGAACACCGGGGAGCTGTTTTTT; CDR3 protein: CAITRTANFANTGELFF
clone size: -; D gene: -; V gene: TRBV10-1; J gene: TRBJ1-1; CDR3 DNA: TGCGCCAGCAGTGAGTCCATGAACACTGAAGCTTTCTTT; CDR3 protein: CASSESMNTEAFF
clone size: once; D gene: -; V gene: TRBV27; J gene: TRBJ2-7; CDR3 DNA: TGTGCCAGCAGTCCCGATACAGGGCTCGAGCAGTACTTC; CDR3 protein: CASSPDTGLEQYF
clone size: few; D gene: -; V gene: TRBV7-3; J gene: TRBJ1-6; CDR3 DNA: TGTGCCAGCAGCTCCAGGAGAAATTCACCCCTCCACTTT; CDR3 protein: CASSSRRNSPLHF
clone size: -; D gene: -; V gene: TRBV18; J gene: TRBJ2-5; CDR3 DNA: TGTGCCAGCTCTCCAGGAGGGCAAGAGACCCAGTACTTC; CDR3 protein: CASSPGGQETQYF
clone size: -; D gene: -; V gene: TRBV9; J gene: TRBJ2-7; CDR3 DNA: TGTGCCAGCAGCGGAGGGACCGCAAACTCCTACGAGCAGTACTTC; CDR3 protein: CASSGGTANSYEQYF
clone size: -; D gene: TRBD1; V gene: TRBV9; J gene: TRBJ2-1; CDR3 DNA: TGTGCCAGCAGCGTGGGACAGAATTACAATGAGCAGTTCTTC; CDR3 protein: CASSVGQNYNEQFF
clone size: -; D gene: -; V gene: TRBV5-1; J gene: TRBJ1-4; CDR3 DNA: TGCGCCAGCAGCGGGGCCGGGGGGGTCCAGGGGTCAAGTGAAAAACTGTTTTTT; CDR3 protein: CASSGAGGVQGSSEKLFF
clone size: -; D gene: -; V gene: TRBV10-1; J gene: TRBJ1-4; CDR3 DNA: TGCGCCAGCAGCGTTGGACAGCACGTTTGCGAAAAACTGTTTTTT; CDR3 protein: CASSVGQHVCEKLFF
clone size: -; D gene: TRBD2; V gene: TRBV4-3; J gene: TRBJ2-3; CDR3 DNA: TGCGCCAGCAGCCAACTACTGGGGGCTAGCGGGGGTTCAGATACGCAGTATTTT; CDR3 protein: CASSQLLGASGGSDTQYF
clone size: -; D gene: TRBD2; V gene: TRBV7-3; J gene: TRBJ2-1; CDR3 DNA: TGTGCCAGCAGCTCGAAGACTAGCGGGGGTAGGAATGAGCAGTTCTTC; CDR3 protein: CASSSKTSGGRNEQFF
clone size: -; D gene: TRBD1; V gene: TRBV5-6; J gene: TRBJ1-5; CDR3 DNA: TGTGCCAGCAGGGAACAGGGGCGTCAGCCCCAGCATTTT; CDR3 protein: CASREQGRQPQHF
clone size: -; D gene: TRBD1; V gene: TRBV7-2; J gene: TRBJ2-5; CDR3 DNA: TGTGCCAGCAGCCAAAGGGACAGGGCATGGGTAGTCGGAGAGACCCAGTACTTC; CDR3 protein: CASSQRDRAWVVGETQYF
clone size: -; D gene: -; V gene: TRBV13; J gene: TRBJ1-2; CDR3 DNA: TGTGCCAGCAGCTTTAAGACAGGCCAAAGAGGGGCTGGCTACACCTTC; CDR3 protein: CASSFKTGQRGAGYTF
clone size: -; D gene: -; V gene: TRBV9; J gene: TRBJ2-7; CDR3 DNA: TGTGCCAGCAGCGTAGCTATTGGCAGCTCCTACGAGCAGTACTTC; CDR3 protein: CASSVAIGSSYEQYF
clone size: -; D gene: TRBD1; V gene: TRBV10-1; J gene: TRBJ2-5; CDR3 DNA: TGCGCCAGCAGTGATTACAGGGGCCAAGAGACCCAGTACTTC; CDR3 protein: CASSDYRGQETQYF
clone size: once; D gene: -; V gene: TRBV18; J gene: TRBJ1-2; CDR3 DNA: TGTGCCAGCTCACTCGGGACGGAGATTAACTATGGCTACACCTTC; CDR3 protein: CASSLGTEINYGYTF
clone size: -; D gene: -; V gene: TRBV7-7; J gene: TRBJ1-1; CDR3 DNA: TGTGCCAGCAGCCTCACTTTGAACACTGAAGCTTTCTTT; CDR3 protein: CASSLTLNTEAFF
clone size: -; D gene: -; V gene: TRBV11-3; J gene: TRBJ2-3; CDR3 DNA: TGTGCCAGCAGCTTAGGGGGTGTGGCAGATACGCAGTATTTT; CDR3 protein: CASSLGGVADTQYF
clone size: -; D gene: TRBD1; V gene: TRBV29-1; J gene: TRBJ1-4; CDR3 DNA: TGCAGCGTTAGGGGACAGGCCCTTGAAAAACTGTTTTTT; CDR3 protein: CSVRGQALEKLFF
clone size: once; D gene: TRBD2; V gene: TRBV9; J gene: TRBJ2-1; CDR3 DNA: TGTGCCAGCAGCTTCGGACTAGCGGGGGGCCAAAGCTCCTACAATGAGCAGTTCTTC; CDR3 protein: CASSFGLAGGQSSYNEQFF
clone size: -; D gene: TRBD1; V gene: TRBV4-2; J gene: TRBJ2-6; CDR3 DNA: TGTGCCAGCAGCCCCGGGGGACAGGGTCTGGGGGCCAACGTCCTGACTTTC; CDR3 protein: CASSPGGQGLGANVLTF
clone size: once; D gene: -; V gene: TRBV5-5; J gene: TRBJ1-1; CDR3 DNA: TGTGCCAGCAGCTTTTTTAACGTAGTGAACACTGAAGCTTTCTTT; CDR3 protein: CASSFFNVVNTEAFF
clone size: once; D gene: TRBD2; V gene: TRBV9; J gene: TRBJ2-1; CDR3 DNA: TGTGCCAGCAGCCCCCGTTATAGCGGGGGGGCATTCGATGAGCAGTTCTTC; CDR3 protein: CASSPRYSGGAFDEQFF
clone size: -; D gene: -; V gene: TRBV29-1; J gene: TRBJ2-4; CDR3 DNA: TGCAGCGTTGAATTCTCGGGCAGACGATTAGCCAAAAACATTCAGTACTTC; CDR3 protein: CSVEFSGRRLAKNIQYF
clone size: once; D gene: -; V gene: TRBV12-5; J gene: TRBJ1-3; CDR3 DNA: TGTGCTAGTGGGGACTTGTTCGTGGGAAACACCATATATTTT; CDR3 protein: CASGDLFVGNTIYF
clone size: -; D gene: TRBD2; V gene: TRBV7-3; J gene: TRBJ2-1; CDR3 DNA: TGTGCCAGCAGCTTAGCACTAGCGGGGGGGCACCCGTTCTTC; CDR3 protein: CASSLALAGGHPFF
clone size: -; D gene: -; V gene: TRBV14; J gene: TRBJ2-3; CDR3 DNA: TGTGCCAGCAGCCTGCTGACGGGGGGCCGGGCAGATACGCAGTATTTT; CDR3 protein: CASSLLTGGRADTQYF
clone size: -; D gene: TRBD1; V gene: TRBV5-6; J gene: TRBJ2-5; CDR3 DNA: TGTGCCAGCAGCTTGGGAGACAGGGATCAAGAGACCCAGTACTTC; CDR3 protein: CASSLGDRDQETQYF
clone size: -; D gene: -; V gene: TRBV6-6; J gene: TRBJ1-2; CDR3 DNA: TGTGCCAGCACCACCGGAGGTCTCGGCTATGGCTACACCTTC; CDR3 protein: CASTTGGLGYGYTF
clone size: -; D gene: -; V gene: TRBV9; J gene: TRBJ2-5; CDR3 DNA: TGTGCCAGCAGCGTAGCTACATTTTACCAAGAGACCCAGTACTTC; CDR3 protein: CASSVATFYQETQYF